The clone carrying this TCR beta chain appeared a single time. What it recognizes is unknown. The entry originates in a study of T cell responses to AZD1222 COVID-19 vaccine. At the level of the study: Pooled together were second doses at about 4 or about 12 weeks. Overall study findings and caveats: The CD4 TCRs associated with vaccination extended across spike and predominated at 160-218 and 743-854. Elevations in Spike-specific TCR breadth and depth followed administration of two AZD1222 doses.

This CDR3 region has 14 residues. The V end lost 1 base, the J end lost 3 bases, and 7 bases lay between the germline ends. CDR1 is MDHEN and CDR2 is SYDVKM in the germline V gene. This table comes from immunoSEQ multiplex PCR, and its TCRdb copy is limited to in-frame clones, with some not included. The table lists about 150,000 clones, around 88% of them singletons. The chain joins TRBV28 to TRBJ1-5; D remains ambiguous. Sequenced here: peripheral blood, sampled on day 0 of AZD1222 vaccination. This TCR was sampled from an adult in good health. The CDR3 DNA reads TGTGCCAGCAGTTTATCACTGATCAATCAGCCCCAGCATTTT. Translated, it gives CASSLSLINQPQHF.